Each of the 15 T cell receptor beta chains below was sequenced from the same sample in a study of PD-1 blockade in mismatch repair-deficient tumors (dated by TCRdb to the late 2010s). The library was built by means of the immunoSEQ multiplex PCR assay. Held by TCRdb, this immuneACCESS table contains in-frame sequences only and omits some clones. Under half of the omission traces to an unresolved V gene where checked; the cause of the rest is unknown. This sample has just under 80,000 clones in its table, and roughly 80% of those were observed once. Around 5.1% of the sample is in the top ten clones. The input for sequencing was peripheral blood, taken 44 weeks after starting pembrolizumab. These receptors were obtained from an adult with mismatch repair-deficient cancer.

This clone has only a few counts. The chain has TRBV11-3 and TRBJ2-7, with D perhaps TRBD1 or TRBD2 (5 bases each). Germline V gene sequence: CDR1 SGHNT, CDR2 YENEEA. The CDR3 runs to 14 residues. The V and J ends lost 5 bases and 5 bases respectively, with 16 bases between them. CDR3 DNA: TGTGCCAGCAGCATTCGACGGGGCCCCAACGAGCAGTACTTC. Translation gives CASSIRRGPNEQYF.

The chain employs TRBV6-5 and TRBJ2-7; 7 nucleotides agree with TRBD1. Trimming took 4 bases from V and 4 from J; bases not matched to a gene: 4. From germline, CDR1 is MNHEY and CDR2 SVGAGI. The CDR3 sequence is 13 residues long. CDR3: CASSFGTDYEQYF. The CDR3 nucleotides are TGTGCCAGCAGTTTCGGGACAGATTACGAGCAGTACTTC.

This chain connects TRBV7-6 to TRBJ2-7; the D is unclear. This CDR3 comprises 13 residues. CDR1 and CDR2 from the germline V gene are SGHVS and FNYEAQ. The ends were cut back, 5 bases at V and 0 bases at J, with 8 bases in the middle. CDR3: CASSPSASYEQYF. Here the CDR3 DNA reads TGTGCCAGCAGCCCATCAGCCTCCTACGAGCAGTACTTC.

The CDR3 region has the DNA TGTGCCAGCAGTGAAAGGGTAGTGGACCGGCGCACTGAAGCTTTCTTT. It translates to CASSERVVDRRTEAFF. J is TRBJ1-1 and V is TRBV6-1; no reliable D call. Germline V lookup: CDR1 MNHNS, CDR2 SASEGT. The CDR3 is 16 residues long. V lost 2 bases and J 4 bases, leaving 17 bases between the germline ends.

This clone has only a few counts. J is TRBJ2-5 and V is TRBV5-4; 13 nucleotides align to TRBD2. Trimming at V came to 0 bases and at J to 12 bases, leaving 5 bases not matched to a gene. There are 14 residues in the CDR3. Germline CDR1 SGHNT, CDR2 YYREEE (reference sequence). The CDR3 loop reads CASSLERTSGSEYF. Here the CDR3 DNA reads TGTGCCAGCAGCTTGGAGAGGACTAGCGGGAGTGAGTACTTC.

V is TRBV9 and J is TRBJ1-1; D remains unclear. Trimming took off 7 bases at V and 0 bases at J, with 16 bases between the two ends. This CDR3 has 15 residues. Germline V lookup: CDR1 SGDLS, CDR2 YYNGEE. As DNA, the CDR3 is TGTGCCAGCTCCCCCCGGGGAAGCCTGAACACTGAAGCTTTCTTT. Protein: CASSPRGSLNTEAFF. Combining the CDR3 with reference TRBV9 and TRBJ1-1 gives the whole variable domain DSGVTQTPKHLITATGQRVTLRCSPRSGDLSVYWYQQSLDQGLQFLIQYYNGEERAKGNILERFSAQQFPDLHSELNLSSLELGDSALYFCASSPRGSLNTEAFFGQGTRLTVV.

The CDR3 DNA reads TGTGCCAGCAGCCTGGGGACTGTTTTATATGGCTACACCTTC. It codes for CASSLGTVLYGYTF. The genes are TRBV7-9 and TRBJ1-2; tentative D call: TRBD1 (5 bases). The CDR3 runs 14 residues. Germline CDR1 reads SEHNR; CDR2 reads FQNEAQ (reference sequence). V dropped 5 bases and J dropped 5 bases, with 15 bases sitting between them.

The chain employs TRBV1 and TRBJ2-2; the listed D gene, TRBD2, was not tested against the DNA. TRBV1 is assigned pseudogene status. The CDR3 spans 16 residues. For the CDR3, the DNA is TGCACCAGCAGCCCCCCCCCAGGGAGGGCTTTCGCGGAGCTGTTTTTT. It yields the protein CTSSPPPGRAFAELFF.

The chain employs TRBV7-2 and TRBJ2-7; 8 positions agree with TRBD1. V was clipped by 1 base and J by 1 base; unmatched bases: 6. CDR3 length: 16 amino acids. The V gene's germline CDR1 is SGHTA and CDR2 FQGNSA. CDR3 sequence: CASSLGDRGGSYEQYF. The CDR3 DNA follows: TGTGCCAGCAGCTTAGGCGACAGGGGAGGATCCTACGAGCAGTACTTC.

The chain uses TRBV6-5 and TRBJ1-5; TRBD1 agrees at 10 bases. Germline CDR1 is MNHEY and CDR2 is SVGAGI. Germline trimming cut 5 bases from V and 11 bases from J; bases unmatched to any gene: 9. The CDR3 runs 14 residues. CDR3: CASSPPTGGKAQHF. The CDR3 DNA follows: TGTGCCAGCAGTCCCCCGACAGGGGGCAAGGCCCAGCATTTT.

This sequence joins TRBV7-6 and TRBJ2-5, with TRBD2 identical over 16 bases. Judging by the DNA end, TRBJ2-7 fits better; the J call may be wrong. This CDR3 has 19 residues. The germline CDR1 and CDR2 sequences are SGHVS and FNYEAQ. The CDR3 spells CASSLGPGTSGRGSYEQYF. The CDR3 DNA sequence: TGTGCCAGCAGCTTAGGCCCAGGGACTAGCGGGAGGGGATCCTACGAGCAGTACTTC.

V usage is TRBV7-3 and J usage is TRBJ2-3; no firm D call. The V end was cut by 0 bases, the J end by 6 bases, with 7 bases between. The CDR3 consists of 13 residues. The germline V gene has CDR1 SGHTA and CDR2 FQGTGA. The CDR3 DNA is TGTGCCAGCAGCTTAACTAGTTGGGATACGCAGTATTTT. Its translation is CASSLTSWDTQYF.

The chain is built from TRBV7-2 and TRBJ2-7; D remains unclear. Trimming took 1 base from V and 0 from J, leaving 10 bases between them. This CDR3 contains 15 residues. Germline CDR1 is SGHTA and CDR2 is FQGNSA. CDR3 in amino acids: CASSLDGADSYEQYF. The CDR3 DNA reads TGTGCCAGCAGCTTAGACGGCGCTGACTCCTACGAGCAGTACTTC. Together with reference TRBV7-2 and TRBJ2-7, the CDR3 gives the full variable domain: GAGVSQSPSNKVTEKGKDVELRCDPISGHTALYWYRQSLGQGLEFLIYFQGNSAPDKSGLPSDRFSAERTGGSVSTLTIQRTQQEDSAVYLCASSLDGADSYEQYFGPGTRLTVT.

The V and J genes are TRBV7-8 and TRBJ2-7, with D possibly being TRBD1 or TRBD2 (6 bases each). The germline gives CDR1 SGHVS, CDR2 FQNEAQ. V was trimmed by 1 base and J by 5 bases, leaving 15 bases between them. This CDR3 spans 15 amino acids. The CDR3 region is CASSLVARGGHEQYF. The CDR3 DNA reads TGTGCCAGCAGCTTAGTTGCTAGAGGGGGGCACGAGCAGTACTTC. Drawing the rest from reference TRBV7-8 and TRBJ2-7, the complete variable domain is GAGVSQSPRYKVAKRGQDVALRCDPISGHVSLFWYQQALGQGPEFLTYFQNEAQLDKSGLPSDRFFAERPEGSVSTLKIQRTQQEDSAVYLCASSLVARGGHEQYFGPGTRLTVT.

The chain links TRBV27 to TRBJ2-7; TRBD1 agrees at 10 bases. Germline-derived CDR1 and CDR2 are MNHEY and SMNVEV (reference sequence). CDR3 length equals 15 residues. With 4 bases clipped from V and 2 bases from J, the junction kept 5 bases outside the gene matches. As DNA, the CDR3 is TGTGCCAGCAGTTCCCCGGGACAGGGGACCTACGAGCAGTACTTC. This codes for CASSSPGQGTYEQYF.